This record looks at one TCR beta chain sequence and its context. Methods used by the authors: Reference gene primer amplification in the assay estimated nucleated cell counts. Sequenced by immunoSEQ multiplex PCR; TCRdb stores in-frame clones only, minus some. The V and J calls and clone size were taken over from that table, and D and trimming were inferred from the DNA. This sample has about 62,000 clones; 86% occur once, and the top ten carry roughly 1.4%. This specimen belongs to a study of blood T cell repertoires in COVID-19. Whole-study context: Some COVID-19 samples were acute and others convalescent; all came from the United States, Italy and Spain. PBMCs, B-cell-depleted T cells, or T cells provided the cDNA or gDNA that made up the material.

The CDR3 is made up of 14 amino acids. Germline lookup yields CDR1 LGHDT and CDR2 YNNKEL (reference sequence). V trimming: 1 base; J trimming: 7 bases; junction bases outside the gene matches: 2. The V call is TRBV3-1 (or the pseudogene TRBV3-2), the J call TRBJ2-1; 9 bases align to TRBD2. This TCR was recovered from a woman at least 80 years old with acute or convalescent COVID-19. The sequencing input was peripheral blood. CDR3 in DNA: TGTGCCAGCAGCCAAGGAGCGGGAGGTAATGAGCAGTTCTTC. It yields the protein CASSQGAGGNEQFF.